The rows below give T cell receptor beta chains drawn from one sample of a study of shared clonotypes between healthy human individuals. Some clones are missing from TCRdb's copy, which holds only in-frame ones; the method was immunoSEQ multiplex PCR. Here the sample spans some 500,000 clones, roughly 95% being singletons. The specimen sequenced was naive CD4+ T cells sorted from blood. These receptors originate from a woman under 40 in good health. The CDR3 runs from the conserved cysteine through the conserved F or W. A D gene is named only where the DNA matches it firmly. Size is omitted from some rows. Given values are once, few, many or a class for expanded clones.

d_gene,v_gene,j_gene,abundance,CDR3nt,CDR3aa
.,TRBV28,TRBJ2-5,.,TGTGCCAGCAGTTTAGCTAGCGTAAGAGGAGAGACCCAGTACTTC,CASSLASVRGETQYF
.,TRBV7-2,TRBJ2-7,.,TGTGCCAGCAGCTTGATCGCGGATCGGGAGTTCGAGCAGTACTTC,CASSLIADREFEQYF
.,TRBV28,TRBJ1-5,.,TGTGCCAGCAGTTTGATGCACAGGCAGAATCAGCCCCAGCATTTT,CASSLMHRQNQPQHF
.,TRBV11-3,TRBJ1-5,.,TGTGCCAGCAGCTGGGACGGGAATCAGCCCCAGCATTTT,CASSWDGNQPQHF
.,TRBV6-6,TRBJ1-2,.,TGTGCCAGCAGCTCGGGGGACCCGGGTAGCTATGGCTACACCTTC,CASSSGDPGSYGYTF
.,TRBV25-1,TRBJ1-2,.,TGTGCCCATACGGCGCCTGACTTACTCCTTGGATATGGCTACACCTTC,CAHTAPDLLLGYGYTF
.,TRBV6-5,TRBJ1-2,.,TGCGCCAGCAGTGACCGAAGGATGGACGGCTACACCTTC,CASSDRRMDGYTF
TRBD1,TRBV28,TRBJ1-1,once,TGTGCCAGCAGTTTTGGGACAGGGCCGTTGAACACTGAAGCTTTCTTT,CASSFGTGPLNTEAFF
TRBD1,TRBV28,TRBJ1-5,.,TGTGCCAGCAATCTCCAGGGGGGGAGGATTCAGCCCCAGCATTTT,CASNLQGGRIQPQHF
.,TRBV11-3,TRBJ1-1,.,TGTGCCAGCAGCTACCGGGTCCGAGACAGGACTGAAGCTTTCTTT,CASSYRVRDRTEAFF
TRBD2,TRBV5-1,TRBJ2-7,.,TGCGCCAGCAGCTCGGAGACTAGCGTCTCCTACGAGCAGTACTTC,CASSSETSVSYEQYF
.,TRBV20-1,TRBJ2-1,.,TGCAGTGCTAGTTGGGGGAATGAGCAGTTCTTC,CSASWGNEQFF
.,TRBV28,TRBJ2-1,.,TGTGCCAGCAGCCTAGTCTACAATGAGCAGTTCTTC,CASSLVYNEQFF
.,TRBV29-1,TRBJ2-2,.,TGCAGCGTTGAAGATCGGCCGAACACCGGGGAGCTGTTTTTT,CSVEDRPNTGELFF
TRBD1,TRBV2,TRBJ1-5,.,TGTGCCAGCAGTTTCGACAGGGATCAGCCCCAGCATTTT,CASSFDRDQPQHF
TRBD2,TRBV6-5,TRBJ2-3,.,TGTGCCAGCCTATTAGCGGGAACAGATACGCAGTATTTT,CASLLAGTDTQYF
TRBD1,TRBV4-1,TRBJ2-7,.,TGCGCCAGCAGCCATCCGGGACAGGGGAATTACGAGCAGTACTTC,CASSHPGQGNYEQYF
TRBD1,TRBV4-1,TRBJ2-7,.,TGCGCCAGCAGCCCTAGACAGGGGACCAACGAGCAGTACTTC,CASSPRQGTNEQYF
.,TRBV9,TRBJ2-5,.,TGTGCCAGCAGCGTAGTGGGGACCCCGAACGGAGAGACCCAGTACTTC,CASSVVGTPNGETQYF